The 18 T cell receptor beta chains presented below share a single source sample, sequenced in a study of OX40 agonist ivuxolimab in advanced cancers. The method was immunoSEQ multiplex PCR; TCRdb's version includes in-frame clones alone and lacks a portion of them. Of some 150,000 clones listed, just over 90% are singletons. Sequences were derived from CD4+ or CD8+ T cells sorted from blood, sampled in a trial of the OX40 agonist ivuxolimab. These receptors originate from an adult with an advanced solid tumor such as melanoma, head and neck, liver or kidney cancer.

CDR3 in amino acids: CASSLAGQGGNPSTDTQYF. As DNA, the CDR3 is TGCGCCAGCAGCTTGGCCGGTCAGGGTGGTAACCCTAGCACAGATACGCAGTATTTT. The chain links TRBV5-1 to TRBJ2-3; D is perhaps TRBD1 (5 bases). The CDR3 is 19 residues long. Germline CDR1 SGHRS, CDR2 YFSETQ. V lost 0 bases and J 0 bases, leaving 20 bases between the germline ends.

V usage is TRBV6-1 and J usage is TRBJ1-2; D unclear. From germline, CDR1 is MNHNS and CDR2 SASEGT. The CDR3 has 12 amino acids. Trimming shortened V by 1 base and J by 8 bases, and 8 bases separated the two germline ends. In DNA form, the CDR3 reads TGTGCCAGCAGTGAAGTCGGCGCCGGCTACACCTTC. Protein: CASSEVGAGYTF.

V usage is TRBV7-9 and J usage is TRBJ2-7, with 8 bases identical to TRBD1. With 4 bases clipped from V and 0 bases from J, the junction kept 5 bases outside the gene matches. The CDR3 extends over 15 amino acids. Germline V lookup: CDR1 SEHNR, CDR2 FQNEAQ (reference sequence). The DNA of the CDR3 is TGTGCCAGCAGCTCGGGACAGGCAAGCTCCTACGAGCAGTACTTC. Translated: CASSSGQASSYEQYF.

V is TRBV9 and J is TRBJ2-1; 10 bases are a match to TRBD2. V gave up 2 bases and J gave up 4 bases; unmatched junction bases: 3. This CDR3 is 15 amino acids long. From germline, CDR1 is SGDLS and CDR2 YYNGEE. The CDR3 loop is CASSVTSGAYNEQFF. The CDR3 DNA follows: TGTGCCAGCAGCGTTACTAGCGGGGCATACAATGAGCAGTTCTTC.

The V call is TRBV5-4, the J call TRBJ1-1, with D maybe TRBD1 (5 bases). This CDR3 has 14 residues. Germline-derived CDR1 and CDR2 are SGHNT and YYREEE (reference sequence). V lost 0 bases and J 5 bases, leaving 11 bases between the germline ends. The DNA of the CDR3 is TGTGCCAGCAGCTTGGTGGCAGGGAGGACTGAAGCTTTCTTT. It is translated as CASSLVAGRTEAFF.

This chain links TRBV5-1 with TRBJ2-3; D is undetermined. The V end lost 0 bases, the J end lost 1 base, and 6 bases lay between the germline ends. CDR3 length: 14 residues. From germline, CDR1 is SGHRS and CDR2 YFSETQ. The CDR3 here is CASSLESRTDTQYF. The DNA for the CDR3 is TGCGCCAGCAGCTTGGAGAGTCGCACAGATACGCAGTATTTT.

This sequence joins TRBV6-5 and TRBJ2-3; a possible D gene is TRBD1 (6 bases). The CDR3 length is 14 residues. Germline values: CDR1 MNHEY, CDR2 SVGAGI. Trimming removed 4 bases at V and 5 bases at J, with 13 bases between. CDR3 sequence (DNA): TGTGCCAGCAGTTCACAGGGTGGGTTAGATACGCAGTATTTT. Translation gives CASSSQGGLDTQYF.

This rearrangement joins TRBV14 to TRBJ2-5; no firm D call. V was pared by 4 bases and J by 5 bases, with 23 bases between. This CDR3 is built from 17 residues. The V gene's germline CDR1 is SGHDN and CDR2 FVKESK. The CDR3 nucleotides read TGTGCCAGCAGCCCTACAATTAGAACGATTATGGGGGAGACCCAGTACTTC. Encoded protein: CASSPTIRTIMGETQYF.

V gene TRBV28 combines with J gene TRBJ1-4; TRBD1 aligns across 10 bases. This CDR3 is 15 amino acids long. V dropped 5 bases and J dropped 5; count of bases not matched to a gene: 5. CDR1 is MDHEN, CDR2 SYDVKM, per germline. The CDR3 DNA follows: TGTGCCAGCAGTACTACGGGACAGGGGAATGAAAAACTGTTTTTT. The encoded protein is CASSTTGQGNEKLFF.

This chain connects TRBV6-1 to TRBJ1-2; D is undetermined. The germline V gene has CDR1 MNHNS and CDR2 SASEGT. Trimming left V 1 base short and J 4 bases short, with 7 bases between. This CDR3 spans 13 amino acids. CDR3 in amino acids: CASSEGLSYGYTF. Written as DNA, the CDR3 is TGTGCCAGCAGTGAAGGGTTGTCCTATGGCTACACCTTC.

The chain carries TRBV11-3 and TRBJ1-3; maybe TRBD1 (5 bases). Looked up from germline, CDR1 is SGHNT and CDR2 is YENEEA. There are 15 residues in the CDR3. V was shortened by 2 bases and J by 4 bases, with 12 bases between the two germline ends. DNA of the CDR3: TGTGCCAGCAGCTTACCCAGGACACCAGGAAACACCATATATTTT. Translated: CASSLPRTPGNTIYF.

The chain has TRBV11-3 and TRBJ2-2; TRBD1 aligns across 9 bases. V trimming: 8 bases; J trimming: 5 bases; junction bases outside the gene matches: 3. The CDR3 spans 13 residues. Germline lookup yields CDR1 SGHNT and CDR2 YENEEA. In DNA, the CDR3 is TGTGCCAGCGGACAGGGGATTACCGGGGAGCTGTTTTTT. Encoded protein: CASGQGITGELFF. The whole variable domain, filled in from reference TRBV11-3 and TRBJ2-2, reads EAGVVQSPRYKIIEKKQPVAFWCNPISGHNTLYWYLQNLGQGPELLIRYENEEAVDDSQLPKDRFSAERLKGVDSTLKIQPAELGDSAVYLCASGQGITGELFFGEGSRLTVL.

In its sample, this clone was seen once. The chain couples TRBV2 to TRBJ1-2, with 8 bases that match TRBD1. J gave up 3 bases and V 6 bases, and 6 bases lay outside the gene matches. The CDR3 loop spans 14 amino acids. Germline V gives CDR1 SNHLY, CDR2 FYNNEI. The CDR3 protein is CASSGQGADYGYTF. The CDR3 bases are TGTGCCAGCAGCGGGCAGGGGGCGGACTATGGCTACACCTTC. Filled out from reference TRBV2 and TRBJ1-2, the complete variable domain reads EPEVTQTPSHQVTQMGQEVILRCVPISNHLYFYWYRQILGQKVEFLVSFYNNEISEKSEIFDDQFSVERPDGSNFTLKIRSTKLEDSAMYFCASSGQGADYGYTFGSGTRLTVV.

This sequence joins TRBV9 and TRBJ1-2; a weak D match, TRBD1 (5 bases). Trimming removed 0 bases from V and 4 bases from J, with 16 bases in between. The CDR3 extends over 16 amino acids. Germline assignment: CDR1 SGDLS and CDR2 YYNGEE. The CDR3 here is CASSVGAGGRGYGYTF. The CDR3 DNA is TGTGCCAGCAGCGTAGGGGCCGGGGGAAGGGGCTATGGCTACACCTTC.

The V gene is TRBV7-2, the J gene TRBJ2-7; 7 bases match TRBD2. The CDR3 sequence is 13 residues long. Germline-derived CDR1 and CDR2 are SGHTA and FQGNSA. V trimming: 4 bases; J trimming: 3 bases; junction bases outside the gene matches: 3. As DNA, the CDR3 is TGTGCCAGCAGCTCGGGACTACGCTACGAGCAGTACTTC. Protein sequence: CASSSGLRYEQYF.

This clone was seen a single time. The rearrangement uses TRBV21-1 and TRBJ2-2; TRBD1, as called in the table, went unchecked against the DNA. TRBV21-1 is a pseudogene locus. This CDR3 is built from 14 residues. The CDR3 DNA reads TGTGCCAGCATCGTACAGGGGGCCGCCGGGGAGCTGTTTTTT. Translated: CASIVQGAAGELFF.

The chain employs TRBV18 and TRBJ2-3; 10 positions match TRBD1. Trimming cost V 6 bases and J 1 base; bases outside gene matches: 13. This CDR3 is 18 amino acids long. Germline V gene data show CDR1 as KGHSH and CDR2 as LQKENI. CDR3 region: CASSHDRGRGVGTDTQYF. In DNA, the CDR3 is TGTGCCAGCTCCCACGACAGGGGGCGCGGGGTTGGCACAGATACGCAGTATTTT.

The chain combines TRBV11-3 with TRBJ1-1, with D hard to call. The CDR3 is 14 residues long. Germline V gives CDR1 SGHNT, CDR2 YENEEA. Deletions cut 2 bases from V and 3 bases from J, with 10 bases between. CDR3 sequence reads: CASSLPGRDTEAFF. The CDR3 nucleotides are TGTGCCAGCAGCTTACCTGGGAGGGACACTGAAGCTTTCTTT.